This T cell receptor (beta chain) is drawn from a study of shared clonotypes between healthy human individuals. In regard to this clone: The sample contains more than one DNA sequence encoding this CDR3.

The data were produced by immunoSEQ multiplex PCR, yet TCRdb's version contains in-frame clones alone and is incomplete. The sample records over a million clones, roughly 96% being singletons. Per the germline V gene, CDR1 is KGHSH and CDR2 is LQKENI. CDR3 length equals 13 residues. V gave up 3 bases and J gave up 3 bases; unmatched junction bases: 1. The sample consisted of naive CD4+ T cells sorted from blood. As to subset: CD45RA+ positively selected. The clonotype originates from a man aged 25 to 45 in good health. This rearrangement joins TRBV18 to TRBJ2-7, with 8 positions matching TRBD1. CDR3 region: CASSPGTGYEQYF. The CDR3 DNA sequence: TGTGCCAGCTCACCGGGGACAGGCTACGAGCAGTACTTC.